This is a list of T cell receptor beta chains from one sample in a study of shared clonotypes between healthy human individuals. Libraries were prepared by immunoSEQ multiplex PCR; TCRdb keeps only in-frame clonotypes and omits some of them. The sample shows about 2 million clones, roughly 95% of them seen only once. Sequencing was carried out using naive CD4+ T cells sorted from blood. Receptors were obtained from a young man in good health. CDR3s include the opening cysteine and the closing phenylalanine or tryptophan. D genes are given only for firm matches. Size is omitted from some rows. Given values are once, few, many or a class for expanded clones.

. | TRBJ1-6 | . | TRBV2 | TGTGCCAGCAGTGTTGCCAGCTCCTATAATTCACCCCTCCACTTT | CASSVASSYNSPLHF
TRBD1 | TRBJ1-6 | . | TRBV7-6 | TGTGCCAGCAGCCTCCTGAGCGGACAGGCCAGCTCCTATAATTCACCCCTCCACTTT | CASSLLSGQASSYNSPLHF
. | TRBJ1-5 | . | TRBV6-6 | TGTGCCAGCAGTTACTCAGAGGTTCAGCCCCAGCATTTT | CASSYSEVQPQHF
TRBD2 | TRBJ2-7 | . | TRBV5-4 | TGTGCCAGCAGCTTGGATGGGCTAGCGGGAGGTCAACAGTACTTC | CASSLDGLAGGQQYF
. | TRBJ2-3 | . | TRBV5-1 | TGCGCCAGCAGCGAAAGGGGCACAGATACGCAGTATTTT | CASSERGTDTQYF
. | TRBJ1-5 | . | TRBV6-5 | TGTGCCAGCAGTTACGCAGGGTCGGGTCAGCCCCAGCATTTT | CASSYAGSGQPQHF
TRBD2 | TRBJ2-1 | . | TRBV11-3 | TGTGCCAGCAGCTTGACTAGCGGGAACTACAATGAGCAGTTCTTC | CASSLTSGNYNEQFF
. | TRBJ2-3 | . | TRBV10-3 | TGTGCCATCAGCTACAGGGAAGGCACAGATACGCAGTATTTT | CAISYREGTDTQYF
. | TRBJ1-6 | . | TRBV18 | TGTGCCAGCTCACCTACTCACACTTCGGATAATTCACCCCTCCACTTT | CASSPTHTSDNSPLHF
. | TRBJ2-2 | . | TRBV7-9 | TGTGCCAGCAGCTTCAGCGTCCCCACCGGGGAGCTGTTTTTT | CASSFSVPTGELFF
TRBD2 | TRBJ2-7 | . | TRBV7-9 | TGTGCCAGCAGCCCCCGCGCAGGACTAGCGGGAGGCTACGAGCAGTACTTC | CASSPRAGLAGGYEQYF
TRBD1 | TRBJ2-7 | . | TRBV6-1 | TGTGCCAGCAGTCGTGACAGGGTGGGCGAGCAGTACTTC | CASSRDRVGEQYF
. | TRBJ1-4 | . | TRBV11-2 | TGTGCCAGCAGCCCTCGGACAGTACCAGAAAAACTGTTTTTT | CASSPRTVPEKLFF
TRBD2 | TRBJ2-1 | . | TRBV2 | TGTGCCAGCAGTGAGGGACTAGCAGGCGCAAGTGAGCAGTTCTTC | CASSEGLAGASEQFF
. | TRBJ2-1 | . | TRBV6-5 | TGTGCCAGCCGAGGGGGAAGCTCCTACAATGAGCAGTTCTTC | CASRGGSSYNEQFF
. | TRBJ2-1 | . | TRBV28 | TGTGCCAGCAGTTTGATCCACCTTACGAAGCAGTTCTTC | CASSLIHLTKQFF
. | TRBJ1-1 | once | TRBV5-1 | TGCGCCAGCAGCTTGACAGGTACGACTGAAGCTTTCTTT | CASSLTGTTEAFF
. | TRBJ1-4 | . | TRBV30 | TGTGCCTGGAGATCGGGGGCCAATAAAGGTGAAAAACTGTTTTTT | CAWRSGANKGEKLFF
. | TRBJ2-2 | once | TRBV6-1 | TGTGCCAGCAGTGAAAGGGGGGATCACACCGGGGAGCTGTTTTTT | CASSERGDHTGELFF
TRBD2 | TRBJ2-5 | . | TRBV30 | TGTGCCTGGAGTGTATATCGGACTAGCGGGAGGAAAGAGACCCAGTACTTC | CAWSVYRTSGRKETQYF
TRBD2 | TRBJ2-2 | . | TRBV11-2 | TGTGCCAGCAGCTTAGTCGCTAGCGGCAACACCGGGGAGCTGTTTTTT | CASSLVASGNTGELFF
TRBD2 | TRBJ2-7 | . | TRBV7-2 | TGTGCCAGCAGCTTAGGGACTAGCGGGTTGATTTCCTACGAGCAGTACTTC | CASSLGTSGLISYEQYF
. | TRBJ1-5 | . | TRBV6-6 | TGTGCCAGCAGCCCGTCCTCCTCGCGGGGCAATCAGCCCCAGCATTTT | CASSPSSSRGNQPQHF
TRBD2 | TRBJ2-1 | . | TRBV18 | TGTGCCAGCTCACCACCGGGACTAGCGGGAGGGCAGAATGAGCAGTTCTTC | CASSPPGLAGGQNEQFF
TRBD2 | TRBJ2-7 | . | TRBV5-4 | TGTGCCAGCAGCTTGGCCCCGGTAGCGGGAGACGAGCAGTACTTC | CASSLAPVAGDEQYF
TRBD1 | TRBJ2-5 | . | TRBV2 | TGTGCCAGCAGTGAAACCGAGACAGGGAAAGAGACCCAGTACTTC | CASSETETGKETQYF
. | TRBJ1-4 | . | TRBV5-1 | TGCGCCAGCAGCTGGAAAACAGAGGAAAAACTGTTTTTT | CASSWKTEEKLFF
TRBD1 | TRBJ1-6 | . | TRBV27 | TGTGCCAGCAGTTTATTCCCGACAGGGAATAATTCACCCCTCCACTTT | CASSLFPTGNNSPLHF
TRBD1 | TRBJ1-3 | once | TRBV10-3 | TGTGCCATCAGTCCGACAGGGGACTTTGGAAACACCATATATTTT | CAISPTGDFGNTIYF
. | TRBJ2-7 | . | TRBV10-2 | TGCGCCAGCAGTTTACTGGAGTCACTAGAGCAGTACTTC | CASSLLESLEQYF
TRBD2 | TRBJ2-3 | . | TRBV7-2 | TGTGCCAGCAGCCCGCGGGGGGCCGTGAGCACAGATACGCAGTATTTT | CASSPRGAVSTDTQYF
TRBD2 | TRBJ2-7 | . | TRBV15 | TGTGCCACCAGCTTCCTAGCGGGGACCTCCTACGAGCAGTACTTC | CATSFLAGTSYEQYF
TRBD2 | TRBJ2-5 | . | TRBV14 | TGTGCCAGCAGCCAAGGAGTGGGTAGCGGGAGTCGGGAGACCCAGTACTTC | CASSQGVGSGSRETQYF
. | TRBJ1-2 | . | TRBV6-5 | TGTGCCAGCACTCTTACGGACGGATCTCAATATGGCTACACCTTC | CASTLTDGSQYGYTF
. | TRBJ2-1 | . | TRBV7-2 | TGTGCCAGCAGCTTAGAGCTAGCCTGGAATGAGCAGTTCTTC | CASSLELAWNEQFF
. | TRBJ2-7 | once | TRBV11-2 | TGTGCCAGCAGCTCGGAGGGAGGCGAGCAGTACTTC | CASSSEGGEQYF
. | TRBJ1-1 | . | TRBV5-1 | TGCGCCAGCTCGGTGGGGCTGGAGTACACTGAAGCTTTCTTT | CASSVGLEYTEAFF
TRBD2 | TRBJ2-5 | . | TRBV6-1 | TGTGCCAGCAGTGATGTTAGCGGGGGGGCGGAGACCCAGTACTTC | CASSDVSGGAETQYF
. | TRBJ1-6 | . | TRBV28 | TGTGCCAGCAGGGGTCGAAATTCACCCCTCCACTTT | CASRGRNSPLHF
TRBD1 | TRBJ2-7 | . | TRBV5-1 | TGCGCCAGCAGCTCTGCGGGACAGGGGTACTACGAGCAGTACTTC | CASSSAGQGYYEQYF
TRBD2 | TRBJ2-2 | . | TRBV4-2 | TGTGCCAGCAGCCAAGACCGCCTAGCGGGGTACACCGGGGAGCTGTTTTTT | CASSQDRLAGYTGELFF
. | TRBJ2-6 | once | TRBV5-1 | TGCGCCAGCAGGGGGACTGGGGCCAACGTCCTGACTTTC | CASRGTGANVLTF
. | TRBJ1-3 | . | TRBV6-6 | TGTGCCAGCAGTAACGGCTCTGGAAACACCATATATTTT | CASSNGSGNTIYF
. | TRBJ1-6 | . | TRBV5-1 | TGCGCCAGCAGCTTTAACGGAAATTCACCCCTCCACTTT | CASSFNGNSPLHF
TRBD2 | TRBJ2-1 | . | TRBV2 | TGTGCCAGCAGTGCCGGGACTATCCAGTTCTTC | CASSAGTIQFF
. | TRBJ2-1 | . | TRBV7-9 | TGTGCCAGCAGCTTTGGGTACGTCTACAATGAGCAGTTCTTC | CASSFGYVYNEQFF
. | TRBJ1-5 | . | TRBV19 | TGTGCCACTTCCCTTGGTAGCAATCAGCCCCAGCATTTT | CATSLGSNQPQHF
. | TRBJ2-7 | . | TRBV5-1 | TGCGCCAGCAGCTTGGGCGGGTCCTCCTACGAGCAGTACTTC | CASSLGGSSYEQYF
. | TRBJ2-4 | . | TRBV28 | TGTGCCAGCAGTTCCCGACAGTTAGCCAAAAACATTCAGTACTTC | CASSSRQLAKNIQYF
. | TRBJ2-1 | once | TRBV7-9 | TGTGCCAGCAGCTTATGGGGTAGCGGCCCCCAGCAGTTCTTC | CASSLWGSGPQQFF
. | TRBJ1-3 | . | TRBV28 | TGTGCCAGCACCCAATACTCTGGAAACACCATATATTTT | CASTQYSGNTIYF
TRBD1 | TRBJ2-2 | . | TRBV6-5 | TGTGCCAGCAGTTTTGGGACAGGGGGGAACACCGGGGAGCTGTTTTTT | CASSFGTGGNTGELFF
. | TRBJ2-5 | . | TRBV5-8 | TGTGCCAGCAGCTGGTTAGGGGAGACCCAGTACTTC | CASSWLGETQYF
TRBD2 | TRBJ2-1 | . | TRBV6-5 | TGTGCCAGCAGTTACGGGGGACTACCGAACAATGAGCAGTTCTTC | CASSYGGLPNNEQFF
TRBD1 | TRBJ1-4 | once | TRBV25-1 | TGTGCCAGCAGTGAAAGGAGGGACAGTTTAAATGAAAAACTGTTTTTT | CASSERRDSLNEKLFF